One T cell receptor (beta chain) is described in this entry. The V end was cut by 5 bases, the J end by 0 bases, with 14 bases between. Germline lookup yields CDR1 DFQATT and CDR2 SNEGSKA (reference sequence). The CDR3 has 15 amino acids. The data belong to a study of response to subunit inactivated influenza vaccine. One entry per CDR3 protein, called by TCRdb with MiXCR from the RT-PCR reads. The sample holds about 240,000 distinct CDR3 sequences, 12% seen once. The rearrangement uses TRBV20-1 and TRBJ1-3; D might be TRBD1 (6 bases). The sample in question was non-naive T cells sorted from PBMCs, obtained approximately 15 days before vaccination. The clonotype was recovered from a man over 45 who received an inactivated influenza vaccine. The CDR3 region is CSALGGTHSGNTIYF. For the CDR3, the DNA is TGCAGTGCTCTGGGGGGCACCCACTCTGGAAACACCATATATTTT.